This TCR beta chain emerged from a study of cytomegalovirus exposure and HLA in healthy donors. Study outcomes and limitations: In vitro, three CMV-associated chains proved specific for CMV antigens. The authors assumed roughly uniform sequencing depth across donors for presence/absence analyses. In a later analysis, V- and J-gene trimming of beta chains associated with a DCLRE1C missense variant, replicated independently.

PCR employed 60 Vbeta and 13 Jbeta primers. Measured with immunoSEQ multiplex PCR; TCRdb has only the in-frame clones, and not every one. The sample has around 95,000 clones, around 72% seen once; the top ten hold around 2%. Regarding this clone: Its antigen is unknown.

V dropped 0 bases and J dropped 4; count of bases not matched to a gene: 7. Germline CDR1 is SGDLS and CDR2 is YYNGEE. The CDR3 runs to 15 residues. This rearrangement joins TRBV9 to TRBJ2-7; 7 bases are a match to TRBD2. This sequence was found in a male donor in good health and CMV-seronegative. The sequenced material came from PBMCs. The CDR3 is CASSVGSGGGYEQYF. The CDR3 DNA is TGTGCCAGCAGCGTAGGGTCGGGAGGAGGTTACGAGCAGTACTTC.